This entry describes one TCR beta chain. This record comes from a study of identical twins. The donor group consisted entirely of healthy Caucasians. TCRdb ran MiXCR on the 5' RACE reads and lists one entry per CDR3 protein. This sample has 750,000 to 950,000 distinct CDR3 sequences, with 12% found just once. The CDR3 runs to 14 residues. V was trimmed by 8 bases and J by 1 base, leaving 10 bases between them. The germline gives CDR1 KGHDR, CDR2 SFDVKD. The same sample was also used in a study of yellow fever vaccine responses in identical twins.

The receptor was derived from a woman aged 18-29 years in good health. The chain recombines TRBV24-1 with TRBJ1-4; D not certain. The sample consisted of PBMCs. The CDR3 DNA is TGTGCCACCAAAAAAGGGCAAACTAATGAAAAACTGTTTTTT. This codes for CATKKGQTNEKLFF.